This T cell receptor beta chain emerged from a study of T cell clonotyping in hematopoietic cell transplantation. In the study overall: Recipient samples before transplant were obtained post-cytoreduction.

Overall study findings and caveats: Without cell sorting, CD4 versus CD8 contributions remain unresolved. Recipient TCR diversity dropped after transplant; expanded clonotypes rose from day 30 to 180.

Time point denoted: recipient sample about 28 days before transplant, after cytoreduction. Regarding this clone: Its antigen remains unidentified.

Sequenced by immunoSEQ multiplex PCR; TCRdb stores in-frame clones only, minus some. The profile shows 25,000 to 30,000 clones, approximately 94% of them singletons. The source was peripheral blood mononuclear cells, collected before stem cell transplant. The clonotype was recovered from a man aged 45-60 years with acute myeloid leukemia. Some clones in this sample may be carry-over from other donors' samples.

The chain's CDR3 is CASSLGGRGQPQHF. The DNA of the CDR3 is TGTGCCAGCAGCTTAGGTGGGCGAGGTCAGCCCCAGCATTTT. The V call is TRBV7-2, the J call TRBJ1-5, with D unclear. The length of the CDR3 is 14 residues. Germline V gene lookup returns CDR1 SGHTA and CDR2 FQGNSA. The V gene lost 1 base and the J gene lost 6 bases, with 10 bases spanning the gap.